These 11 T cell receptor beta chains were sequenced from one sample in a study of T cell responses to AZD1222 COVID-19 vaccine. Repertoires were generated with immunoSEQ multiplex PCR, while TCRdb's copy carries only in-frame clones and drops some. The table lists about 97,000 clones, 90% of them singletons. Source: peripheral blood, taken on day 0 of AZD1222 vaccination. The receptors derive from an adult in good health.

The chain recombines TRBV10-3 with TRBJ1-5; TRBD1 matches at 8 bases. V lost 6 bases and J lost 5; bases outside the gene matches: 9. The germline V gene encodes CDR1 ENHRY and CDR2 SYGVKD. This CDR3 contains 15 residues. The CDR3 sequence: CAIRQSDRVDQPQHF. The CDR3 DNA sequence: TGTGCCATCAGACAATCGGACAGGGTCGATCAGCCCCAGCATTTT.

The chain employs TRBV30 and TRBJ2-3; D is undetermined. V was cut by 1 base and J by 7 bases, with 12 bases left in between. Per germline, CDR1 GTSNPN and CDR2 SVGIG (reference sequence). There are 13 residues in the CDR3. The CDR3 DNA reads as TGTGCCTGGAGTGGCCGGACCAGGAATACGCAGTATTTT. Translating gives CAWSGRTRNTQYF.

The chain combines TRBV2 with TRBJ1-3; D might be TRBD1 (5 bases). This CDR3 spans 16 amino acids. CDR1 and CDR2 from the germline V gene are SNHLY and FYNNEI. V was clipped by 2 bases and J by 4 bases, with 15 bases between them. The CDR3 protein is CASSERGGRTGNTIYF. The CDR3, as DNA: TGTGCCAGCAGTGAAAGGGGCGGGCGCACGGGAAACACCATATATTTT.

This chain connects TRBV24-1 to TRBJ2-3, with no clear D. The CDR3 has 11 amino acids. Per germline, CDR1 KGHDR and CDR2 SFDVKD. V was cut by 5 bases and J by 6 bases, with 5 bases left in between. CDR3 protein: CATSAEDTQYF. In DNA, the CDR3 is TGTGCCACCAGTGCAGAGGATACGCAGTATTTT.

As DNA, the CDR3 is TGTGCCAGCAGCTTTCAGGGGACTCAGCCCCAGCATTTT. Translation: CASSFQGTQPQHF. V usage is TRBV5-6 and J usage is TRBJ1-5, with a weak D call TRBD1 (6 bases). Germline V gives CDR1 SGHDT, CDR2 YYEEEE. The germline V and J ends were trimmed by 2 bases and 6 bases, with 9 bases remaining between them. The CDR3 extends over 13 amino acids.

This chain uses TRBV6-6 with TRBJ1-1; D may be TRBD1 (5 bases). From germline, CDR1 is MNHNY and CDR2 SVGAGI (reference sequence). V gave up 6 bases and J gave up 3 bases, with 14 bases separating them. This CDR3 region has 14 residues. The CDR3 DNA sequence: TGTGCCAGCAGAACCAGGCTGGGGGACACTGAAGCTTTCTTT. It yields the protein CASRTRLGDTEAFF.

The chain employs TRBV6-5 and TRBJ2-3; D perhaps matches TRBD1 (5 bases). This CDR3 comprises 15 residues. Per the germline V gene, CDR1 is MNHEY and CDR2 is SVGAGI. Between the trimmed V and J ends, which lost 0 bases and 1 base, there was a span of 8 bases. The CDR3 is CASSYSQARTDTQYF. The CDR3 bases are TGTGCCAGCAGTTACTCACAGGCCCGCACAGATACGCAGTATTTT.

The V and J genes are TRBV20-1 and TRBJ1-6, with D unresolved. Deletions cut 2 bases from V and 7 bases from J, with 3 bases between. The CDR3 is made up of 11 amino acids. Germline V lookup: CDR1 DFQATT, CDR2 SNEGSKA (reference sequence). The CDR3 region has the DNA TGCAGTGCTAGAAGAAATTCACCCCTCCACTTT. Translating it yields CSARRNSPLHF.

The CDR3 protein is CASSQGTSGAWEQYF. CDR3 nucleotide sequence: TGTGCCAGCAGCCAAGGGACTAGCGGGGCTTGGGAGCAGTACTTC. This chain connects TRBV3-1 (or the pseudogene TRBV3-2) to TRBJ2-7, with 12 bases fitting TRBD2. This CDR3 region has 15 residues. The V segment lost 1 base and the J segment 7 bases; nucleotides outside the gene matches: 5. Germline values: CDR1 LGHDT, CDR2 YNNKEL (reference sequence).

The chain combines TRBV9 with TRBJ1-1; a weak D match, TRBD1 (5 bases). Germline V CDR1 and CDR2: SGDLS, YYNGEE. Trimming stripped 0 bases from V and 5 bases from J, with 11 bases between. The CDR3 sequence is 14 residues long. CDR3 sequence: CASSVGPGGTEAFF. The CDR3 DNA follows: TGTGCCAGCAGCGTAGGCCCCGGGGGGACTGAAGCTTTCTTT.

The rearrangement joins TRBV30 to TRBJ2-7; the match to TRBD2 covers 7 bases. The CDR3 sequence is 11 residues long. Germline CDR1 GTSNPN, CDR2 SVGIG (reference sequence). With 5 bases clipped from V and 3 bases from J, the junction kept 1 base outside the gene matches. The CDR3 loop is CAWGGVYEQYF. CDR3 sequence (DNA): TGTGCCTGGGGGGGGGTCTACGAGCAGTACTTC.